A selection of T cell receptor beta chains follows, all from one sample in a study of response to subunit inactivated influenza vaccine. TCRdb processed the RT-PCR reads anew with MiXCR; each CDR3 protein has one entry. The table has some 150,000 distinct CDR3 sequences, roughly 12% seen once; the top ten hold roughly 29%. These same data were also listed under a study on T cells expressing NK-cell markers.

Sequencing was performed on CD8+ T cells sorted from PBMCs, taken 12 days after vaccination. These receptors originate from a man between 45 and 60 years old who received an inactivated influenza vaccine. Both conserved end residues are part of each CDR3. Fields, in order: J gene, V gene, D gene, CDR3 length, clone size, CDR3 protein, CDR3 DNA. A D gene is named only where the DNA matches it firmly. Size is omitted from some rows. Given values are once, few, many or a class for expanded clones.

TRBJ2-1	TRBV5-1	TRBD2	17	few	CASTGLAGAGSYNEQFF	TGCGCCAGCACGGGACTAGCGGGAGCCGGCTCCTACAATGAGCAGTTCTTC
TRBJ1-1	TRBV6-1	.	14	few	CASSPVVGPTEAFF	TGTGCCAGCAGCCCCGTGGTTGGCCCGACTGAAGCTTTCTTT
TRBJ2-3	TRBV27	TRBD1	15	few	CASQRITGVTDTQYF	TGTGCCAGCCAACGAATAACAGGGGTGACAGATACGCAGTATTTT
TRBJ1-1	TRBV27	.	14	many	CASSLYAGRTEAFF	TGTGCCAGCAGTTTATACGCAGGGAGAACTGAAGCTTTCTTT
TRBJ2-7	TRBV28	.	14	many	CASTEDREDYEQYF	TGTGCCAGCACTGAAGACCGGGAAGATTACGAGCAGTACTTC
TRBJ2-5	TRBV12-3/TRBV12-4	TRBD1	15	few	CASSARQGGQETQYF	TGTGCCAGCAGTGCCCGACAGGGGGGCCAAGAGACCCAGTACTTC
TRBJ2-4	TRBV20-1	TRBD1	17	few	CSASGIGTGGLSDIQYF	TGCAGTGCGAGTGGTATCGGGACAGGGGGCTTATCGGACATTCAGTACTTC
TRBJ1-6	TRBV7-2	.	13	few	CASSLSVGSPLHF	TGTGCCAGCAGCTTGAGCGTGGGTTCACCCCTCCACTTT
TRBJ1-1	TRBV7-6	.	13	few	CASSFWMNTEAFF	TGTGCCAGCAGCTTTTGGATGAACACTGAAGCTTTCTTT
TRBJ2-1	TRBV12-3/TRBV12-4	.	14	.	CASSSSGSYNEQFF	TGTGCCAGCAGTTCCAGCGGCTCCTACAATGAGCAGTTCTTC
TRBJ2-2	TRBV7-8	TRBD1	15	few	CASSYGTVNTGELFF	TGTGCCAGCAGCTACGGGACAGTGAACACCGGGGAGCTGTTTTTT
TRBJ2-5	TRBV12-3/TRBV12-4	.	14	.	CASSLSGRQETQYF	TGTGCCAGCAGTCTTAGCGGACGACAAGAGACCCAGTACTTC
TRBJ2-7	TRBV27	.	14	few	CASSSNREGPEQYF	TGTGCCAGCAGTTCAAACAGGGAGGGTCCCGAGCAGTACTTC
TRBJ2-3	TRBV12-3/TRBV12-4	.	14	many	CASLERHSTDTQYF	TGTGCCAGCTTGGAGCGGCATAGCACAGATACGCAGTATTTT
TRBJ1-2	TRBV6-1	TRBD1	15	.	CASSEGDSFNYGYTF	TGTGCCAGCAGTGAAGGGGACAGCTTCAACTATGGCTACACCTTC
TRBJ2-3	TRBV4-1	.	14	.	CASSQERLADTQYF	TGCGCCAGCAGCCAAGAGCGACTAGCAGATACGCAGTATTTT